This TCR beta chain was recorded in a study of a mutant IDH1 vaccine in newly diagnosed glioma. Study-wide context: In weeks 1, 3, 5, 7, 11, 15, 19 and 23, patients were immunized, eight times in all.

Germline CDR1 reads SGHNT; CDR2 reads YYREEE (reference sequence). V lost 4 bases and J 0 bases, leaving 14 bases between the germline ends. CDR3 length: 15 amino acids. The time point denotes: week 11, during vaccination. The study gave 300 ug of mutant IDH1 20-mer peptide per vaccine dose, with topical imiquimod. About this clone: The antigen is undetermined.

Assay: immunoSEQ multiplex PCR; the TCRdb copy retains only in-frame clones and omits some. The sample lists 35,000 to 50,000 clones, roughly 84% occurring once. Here the sequenced sample was PBMCs, taken from a glioma patient whose treatment included an IDH1 peptide vaccine. V usage is TRBV5-4 and J usage is TRBJ2-7; no definite D call. The TCR sequence derives from a man in his forties with glioma. CDR3 region: CASSLQGLGSYEQYF. CDR3 coding DNA: TGTGCCAGCAGCCTACAAGGCCTGGGCTCCTACGAGCAGTACTTC.